One sample yielded the 31 T cell receptor beta chains listed below, sequenced in a study of CD8+CD57+ T cells in acquired aplastic anemia. For sequencing, patients were chosen who had shown expansion of CD8+CD57+ cells by flow cytometry. Genomic DNA, the template, was used for profiling of the TCR beta VDJ and CDR3. TCRdb ran MiXCR on the reads and lists one entry per CDR3 protein. The sample comprises around 290,000 distinct CDR3 sequences, about three fifths of which are singletons, and approximately 1.3% rests with the top ten. Sequencing was performed on sorted CD4+, CD8+, or CD8+CD57+ T cells (not recorded which) from PBMCs. Receptors were obtained from a human donor with aplastic anemia.

This clonotype was seen only a few times. The J gene is TRBJ2-2, the V gene TRBV6-5; perhaps TRBD2 as D (5 bases). Germline CDR1 is MNHEY and CDR2 is SVGAGI. The CDR3 has 14 amino acids. The V and J ends lost 2 bases and 4 bases respectively, with 8 bases between them. CDR3: CASSYARGTGELFF. CDR3 sequence (DNA): TGTGCCAGCAGTTACGCCCGGGGCACCGGGGAGCTGTTTTTT.

V is TRBV24-1 and J is TRBJ1-4; unclear D gene. The CDR3 contains 14 residues. Between the trimmed V and J ends, which lost 11 bases and 10 bases, there was a span of 22 bases. Germline V gives CDR1 KGHDR, CDR2 SFDVKD. The CDR3 sequence: CANRRTEMKGKLFF. CDR3 nucleotide sequence: TGTGCCAATCGACGCACGGAAATGAAGGGAAAACTGTTTTTT.

This clonotype was detected a few times. The rearrangement joins TRBV2 to TRBJ1-1; TRBD1 aligns across 8 bases. J gave up 6 bases and V 6 bases, and 6 bases lay outside the gene matches. This CDR3 spans 13 amino acids. CDR1 and CDR2 from the germline V gene are SNHLY and FYNNEI. The CDR3 sequence is CASSPGQGSEAFF. CDR3 nucleotide sequence: TGTGCCAGCAGCCCCGGACAGGGCTCTGAAGCTTTCTTT.

The CDR3 nucleotides are TGTGCCAGCAGTCCTCAGGGCGGGAGAGCCGGGAACACTGAAGCTTTCTTT. Translation gives CASSPQGGRAGNTEAFF. The chain carries TRBV7-3 and TRBJ1-1, with D possibly being TRBD1 (5 bases). Germline assignment: CDR1 SGHTA and CDR2 FQGTGA. The CDR3 totals 17 residues. V was cut by 6 bases and J by 1 base, with 21 bases left in between.

Written as DNA, the CDR3 is TGTGCCAGTCGTGGACGGAATACCACAGATACGCAGTATTTT. It codes for CASRGRNTTDTQYF. This chain connects TRBV19 to TRBJ2-3; D is ambiguous. The CDR3 runs 14 residues. Germline assignment: CDR1 LNHDA and CDR2 SQIVND (reference sequence). V lost 8 bases, J lost 2 bases, and 14 bases lay in between. The full variable domain, its missing parts supplied by reference TRBV19 and TRBJ2-3, is DGGITQSPKYLFRKEGQNVTLSCEQNLNHDAMYWYRQDPGQGLRLIYYSQIVNDFQKGDIAEGYSVSREKKESFPLTVTSAQKNPTAFYLCASRGRNTTDTQYFGPGTRLTVL.

This rearrangement joins TRBV7-2 to TRBJ2-1; 13 bases align to TRBD2. CDR1 and CDR2 (germline): SGHTA, FQGNSA. The length of the CDR3 is 17 residues. The junction had 5 bases not matched to a gene; V was cut back by 6 bases and J by 0 bases. The CDR3 region is CASRGLAGLFSYNEQFF. In nucleotides, the CDR3 is TGTGCCAGCAGGGGACTAGCGGGACTTTTCTCCTACAATGAGCAGTTCTTC.

This chain connects TRBV5-1 to TRBJ2-4; TRBD1 matches 8 bases. CDR1 and CDR2 (germline): SGHRS, YFSETQ. V gave up 2 bases and J gave up 6 bases; unmatched junction bases: 13. This CDR3 is 17 amino acids long. For the CDR3, the DNA is TGCGCCAGCAGCTTCTTCCCGGCCAGGGGGCGAGGAAACATTCAGTACTTC. Translated, it gives CASSFFPARGRGNIQYF.

The chain recombines TRBV9 with TRBJ1-4; possibly TRBD1 for D (5 bases). V lost 4 bases, J lost 8 bases, and 15 bases lay in between. This CDR3 is 14 amino acids long. CDR1 is SGDLS and CDR2 is YYNGEE in the germline V gene. CDR3 sequence reads: CASSLTGRAEKLFF. The CDR3 DNA is TGTGCCAGCAGCCTGACGGGGCGAGCCGAAAAACTGTTTTTT.

The chain combines TRBV29-1 with TRBJ2-3; tentatively, D is TRBD2 (5 bases). Trimming removed 5 bases from V and 3 bases from J, with 9 bases in between. The germline CDR1 and CDR2 sequences are SQVTM and ANQGSEA. This CDR3 is 12 amino acids long. In nucleotides, the CDR3 is TGCAGCGTTACCCGGGGTACAGATACGCAGTATTTT. As protein: CSVTRGTDTQYF.

The V call is TRBV10-3, the J call TRBJ1-2; TRBD1 is a possible D gene (5 bases). Germline values: CDR1 ENHRY, CDR2 SYGVKD. Trimming removed 0 bases from V and 3 bases from J, with 8 bases in between. This CDR3 contains 14 residues. As DNA, the CDR3 is TGTGCCATCAGTGAGTCGCAGGGCCACTATGGCTACACCTTC. Translating it yields CAISESQGHYGYTF.

This rearrangement joins TRBV6-2 or TRBV6-3 to TRBJ1-3; no definite D call. This CDR3 has 12 residues. The V gene lost 0 bases and the J gene lost 13 bases, with 10 bases spanning the gap. Germline CDR1 reads MNHEY; CDR2 reads SVGEGT. The CDR3 sequence is CASSYSLSSIYF. CDR3 DNA: TGTGCCAGCAGTTACTCGTTATCTTCTATATATTTT.

This clonotype has at least ten counts. The chain carries TRBV19 and TRBJ1-2; 8 positions match TRBD1. The J segment lost 0 bases and the V segment lost 6 bases, leaving 9 bases of the junction unmatched. Germline loops: CDR1 LNHDA, CDR2 SQIVND (reference sequence). The CDR3 spans 16 residues. The CDR3 sequence is CASSPRADRANYGYTF. CDR3 in DNA: TGTGCCAGTAGCCCCCGCGCGGACAGGGCTAACTATGGCTACACCTTC.

This chain connects TRBV7-9 to TRBJ2-5, with 10 bases fitting TRBD2. The closer fit of TRBJ2-7 to the DNA end suggests the J call may be wrong. The CDR3 has 16 residues. The germline V gene has CDR1 SEHNR and CDR2 FQNEAQ (reference sequence). DNA of the CDR3: TGTGCCAGCAGCTTAGATAGCGGGAGGCTATCCTACGAGCAGTACTTC. Protein sequence: CASSLDSGRLSYEQYF.

This clonotype has ten or more counts. This chain connects TRBV12-3 or TRBV12-4 to TRBJ1-4, with a weak D call TRBD1 (6 bases). This CDR3 spans 17 amino acids. V dropped 5 bases and J dropped 1 base, with 17 bases sitting between them. The CDR3 DNA follows: TGTGCCAGCAGTGCGAACACAGGGTTGGGAACTAATGAAAAACTGTTTTTT. It specifies CASSANTGLGTNEKLFF.

The J gene is TRBJ2-7, the V gene TRBV19, with TRBD1 identical over 10 bases. This CDR3 has 14 amino acids. The germline CDR1 and CDR2 sequences are LNHDA and SQIVND (reference sequence). Trimming took 5 bases from V and 2 from J; bases not matched to a gene: 3. CDR3 sequence reads: CASSPDRGAYEQYF. The CDR3 nucleotides read TGTGCCAGTAGTCCGGACAGGGGGGCCTACGAGCAGTACTTC.

V is TRBV2 and J is TRBJ2-7; the match to TRBD1 covers 9 bases. The V gene end was trimmed by 5 bases and the J gene end by 4 bases; junction bases not matched to a gene: 6. Germline V gene data show CDR1 as SNHLY and CDR2 as FYNNEI. This CDR3 region has 14 residues. Here the CDR3 reads CASSRTGDKYEQYF. The CDR3 region has the DNA TGTGCCAGCAGTCGGACAGGGGATAAGTACGAGCAGTACTTC.

The chain carries TRBV7-9 and TRBJ1-5, with 7 bases lining up with TRBD1. The CDR3 sequence is 15 residues long. The V gene end was trimmed by 5 bases and the J gene end by 0 bases; junction bases not matched to a gene: 4. Germline V gene data show CDR1 as SEHNR and CDR2 as FQNEAQ (reference sequence). CDR3 residues: CASSQQGLSNQPQHF. CDR3 coding DNA: TGTGCCAGCAGCCAACAGGGGCTTAGCAATCAGCCCCAGCATTTT.

The rearrangement links TRBV10-2 to TRBJ1-5, with D unclear. There are 12 residues in the CDR3. Trimming cost V 7 bases and J 6 bases, with 10 bases left between them. Germline V gene data show CDR1 as WSHSY and CDR2 as SAAADI. The CDR3 region has the DNA TGCGCCAGCAAGGGAGACGGTCAGCCCCAGCATTTT. Amino acids: CASKGDGQPQHF.

The table lists this clonotype with a count of one. J is TRBJ2-3 and V is TRBV24-1, with a possible D match to TRBD1 (6 bases). From germline, CDR1 is KGHDR and CDR2 SFDVKD. The CDR3 length is 13 residues. The V end was cut by 3 bases, the J end by 6 bases, with 9 bases between. This CDR3 is CATSDPDRDTQYF. CDR3 bases: TGTGCCACCAGTGATCCAGACAGGGATACGCAGTATTTT.

CDR3 DNA sequence: TGTGCCACCAGCAGAGATGGGAGGGAGCTGTTTTTT. Residues: CATSRDGRELFF. The gene calls are TRBV15 and TRBJ2-2; no clear D gene. The CDR3 is made up of 12 amino acids. The germline CDR1 and CDR2 sequences are LNHNV and YYDKDF (reference sequence). V was trimmed by 0 bases and J by 9 bases, leaving 5 bases between them. Using reference TRBV15 and TRBJ2-2 for the parts outside the CDR3, the full variable domain is DAMVIQNPRYQVTQFGKPVTLSCSQTLNHNVMYWYQQKSSQAPKLLFHYYDKDFNNEADTPDNFQSRRPNTSFCFLDIRSPGLGDTAMYLCATSRDGRELFFGEGSRLTVL.

This clonotype was found many times. The rearrangement uses TRBV7-2 and TRBJ2-5; a possible D gene is TRBD1 (5 bases). Trimming cost V 0 bases and J 1 base, with 9 bases left between them. The CDR3 runs to 15 residues. The germline V gene has CDR1 SGHTA and CDR2 FQGNSA. Here the CDR3 reads CASSLAAGIQETQYF. CDR3 nucleotides: TGTGCCAGCAGCTTAGCAGCAGGGATCCAAGAGACCCAGTACTTC.

The chain couples TRBV24-1 to TRBJ2-7; D is undetermined. The CDR3 totals 14 residues. In germline, CDR1 is KGHDR, CDR2 SFDVKD. Trimming cost V 4 bases and J 2 bases, with 11 bases left between them. This CDR3 reads CATSEARQPYEQYF. In DNA, the CDR3 is TGTGCCACCAGTGAGGCAAGACAACCCTACGAGCAGTACTTC.

Many counts were recorded for this clonotype. The chain joins TRBV9 to TRBJ2-3, with a weak D call TRBD2 (6 bases). Germline loops: CDR1 SGDLS, CDR2 YYNGEE. The ends were cut back, 4 bases at V and 6 bases at J, with 21 bases in the middle. The CDR3 spans 16 residues. The CDR3 here is CASSPSTGLPQDTQYF. CDR3 bases: TGTGCCAGCAGCCCATCAACGGGACTTCCTCAGGATACGCAGTATTTT. The complete variable domain, with remaining parts taken from reference TRBV9 and TRBJ2-3, reads DSGVTQTPKHLITATGQRVTLRCSPRSGDLSVYWYQQSLDQGLQFLIQYYNGEERAKGNILERFSAQQFPDLHSELNLSSLELGDSALYFCASSPSTGLPQDTQYFGPGTRLTVL.

In DNA, the CDR3 is TGTGCCAGCAGTGCTAGTCGGGGACAGTGGAACACCGGGGAGCTGTTTTTT. It is translated as CASSASRGQWNTGELFF. This chain uses TRBV25-1 with TRBJ2-2; 7 bases agree with TRBD1. This CDR3 is 17 amino acids long. With 4 bases clipped from V and 1 base from J, the junction kept 9 bases outside the gene matches. Germline assignment: CDR1 MGHDK and CDR2 SYGVNS. Full variable domain (missing parts from reference TRBV25-1 and TRBJ2-2): EADIYQTPRYLVIGTGKKITLECSQTMGHDKMYWYQQDPGMELHLIHYSYGVNSTEKGDLSSESTVSRIRTEHFPLTLESARPSHTSQYLCASSASRGQWNTGELFFGEGSRLTVL.

This clonotype was seen a handful of times. The CDR3 reads CATSDIGQGIDTQYF. CDR3 coding DNA: TGTGCCACCAGTGATATAGGACAGGGTATAGATACGCAGTATTTT. This rearrangement joins TRBV24-1 to TRBJ2-3; 8 bases fit TRBD1. The CDR3 length is 15 residues. Trimming cost V 3 bases and J 5 bases; bases outside gene matches: 6. The germline V gene encodes CDR1 KGHDR and CDR2 SFDVKD.

The rearrangement uses TRBV20-1 and TRBJ1-6; 11 nucleotides agree with TRBD1. Germline assignment: CDR1 DFQATT and CDR2 SNEGSKA (reference sequence). The CDR3 covers 16 residues. J lost 8 bases, V lost 1 base, and 7 bases had no gene match. The CDR3 nucleotides read TGCAGTGCTAGAGCGGACAGGGGGCTTTGGGATTCACCCCTCCACTTT. This gives the protein CSARADRGLWDSPLHF.

The chain recombines TRBV24-1 with TRBJ2-5, with a possible D match to TRBD1 (6 bases). Germline V gene lookup returns CDR1 KGHDR and CDR2 SFDVKD. CDR3 length: 16 amino acids. Deletions cut 5 bases from V and 5 bases from J, with 20 bases between. CDR3 DNA sequence: TGTGCCACCAGTGGGCCGGGACAAAACTCGCGGGAGACCCAGTACTTC. It codes for CATSGPGQNSRETQYF.

The V and J genes are TRBV2 and TRBJ1-6; D unresolved. The germline CDR1 and CDR2 sequences are SNHLY and FYNNEI. Trimming removed 3 bases at V and 10 bases at J, with 7 bases between. This CDR3 spans 12 amino acids. In DNA, the CDR3 is TGTGCCAGCAGTGAGACGGGGTCACCCCTCCACTTT. Its translation is CASSETGSPLHF.

The genes are TRBV2 and TRBJ2-1; TRBD1 matches at 9 bases. There are 13 residues in the CDR3. Germline V gene data show CDR1 as SNHLY and CDR2 as FYNNEI. With 10 bases clipped from V and 8 bases from J, the junction kept 9 bases outside the gene matches. CDR3 amino acids: CAIPDRGRDEQFF. In nucleotides, the CDR3 is TGTGCCATCCCAGACAGGGGGAGAGATGAGCAGTTCTTC.

This clonotype has only one observation. The chain carries TRBV10-3 and TRBJ2-7, with TRBD1 matching over 10 bases. Germline CDR1 ENHRY, CDR2 SYGVKD. The CDR3 covers 16 residues. Trimming cost V 0 bases and J 7 bases; bases outside gene matches: 9. CDR3 loop: CAISESIDRGLGEQYF. The CDR3 nucleotides are TGTGCCATCAGTGAGTCTATCGACAGGGGGCTAGGTGAGCAGTACTTC.

V usage is TRBV10-2 and J usage is TRBJ1-3; D is unclear. Germline V gene data show CDR1 as WSHSY and CDR2 as SAAADI. The CDR3 totals 16 residues. V dropped 0 bases and J dropped 1 base, with 10 bases sitting between them. CDR3: CASSESPTASGNTIYF. CDR3 coding DNA: TGCGCCAGCAGTGAGTCTCCTACTGCTTCTGGAAACACCATATATTTT.